This T cell receptor (beta chain) came from a study of blood T cell repertoires in COVID-19. There are 18 residues in the CDR3. Trimming cost V 5 bases and J 4 bases; bases outside gene matches: 15. Germline V gene data show CDR1 as LGHNT and CDR2 as FRNRAP. The assay was immunoSEQ multiplex PCR, and TCRdb's table has in-frame clones only and misses some. The data show more than 80,000 clones, with around 88% seen just once and approximately 8.1% held by the top ten. The sample taken for sequencing was peripheral blood. This chain joins TRBV12-5 and TRBJ2-3, with 10 bases fitting TRBD2. The TCR comes from a man aged 50 to 59 with active COVID-19. The CDR3 spells CASGLASGGEFAADTQYF. Written as DNA, the CDR3 is TGTGCTAGTGGTCTTGCTAGCGGGGGAGAATTCGCGGCAGATACGCAGTATTTT.